This T cell receptor beta chain stems from a study of radiotherapy plus CTLA-4 blockade in lung cancer. Points on this clone: Its antigen remains unidentified.

The CDR3 contains 12 residues. V dropped 6 bases and J dropped 3 bases, with 8 bases sitting between them. The germline V gene has CDR1 MRHNA and CDR2 SNTAGT. Study-level findings and limits: According to reports, early shifts in blood T cell clones, alongside interferon-beta, forecast response most accurately.

Libraries were prepared by immunoSEQ multiplex PCR; TCRdb keeps only in-frame clonotypes and omits some of them. Of roughly 120,000 clones listed, roughly 80% were seen once; the top ten hold approximately 5.5%. The specimen comprised peripheral blood, sampled from a patient treated with radiotherapy plus ipilimumab. The chain combines TRBV6-4 with TRBJ1-2, with D maybe TRBD1 (6 bases). The TCR originated in a human donor with non-small cell lung cancer who had a partial response to radiotherapy plus ipilimumab. The CDR3: CASRQGYYGYTF. The DNA of the CDR3 is TGTGCCAGCAGGCAGGGGTACTATGGCTACACCTTC.